These T cell receptor beta chains were read from a single sample in a study of beta chain features in type 1 diabetes. Sequencing used immunoSEQ multiplex PCR; TCRdb keeps in-frame clones, though not all of them. The sample has roughly 300,000 clones, 9.3% seen once. Sequenced material: central memory CD4+ T cells from blood. The receptors stem from a man aged 25-45 years with type 1 diabetes. The CDR3 runs from the conserved cysteine through the conserved F or W. A D gene is named only where the DNA matches it firmly. A row's size may be missing; if present it is once, few, many or a size class.

NA	TRBV25-1	NA	TRBJ2-2	TGTGCCAGCGGGAGCCTGGGGAAGGACCTCGGGGAGCTGTTTTTT	CASGSLGKDLGELFF
NA	TRBV30	few	TRBJ1-2	TGTGCCTGGAGTACGGGGGGCGGCTACACCTTC	CAWSTGGGYTF
NA	TRBV29-1	NA	TRBJ1-1	TGCAGCGGAAACCAAGAGGTAGGCACTGAAGCTTTCTTT	CSGNQEVGTEAFF
NA	TRBV27	NA	TRBJ1-1	TGTGCCAGCCGGGGGAGTTGGGTCACAAACACTGAAGCTTTCTTT	CASRGSWVTNTEAFF
TRBD1	TRBV28	few	TRBJ1-5	TGTGCCAGCAGGCGACAGGGGGATCAGCCCCAGCATTTT	CASRRQGDQPQHF
NA	TRBV9	NA	TRBJ2-1	TGTGCCAGCAGCCAAGGCGCAGGTCCCTACAATGAGCAGTTCTTC	CASSQGAGPYNEQFF
NA	TRBV7-2	NA	TRBJ2-5	TGTGCCAGCAGCTTAGGGGACCCTAAAGGGCAAGAGACCCAGTACTTC	CASSLGDPKGQETQYF
NA	TRBV7-2	few	TRBJ1-1	TGTGCCAGCAGCTTACAACATGAGACAGAAGCTTTCTTT	CASSLQHETEAFF
NA	TRBV6-1	few	TRBJ1-2	TGTGCCAGCATATCTTCCCGGGGTAACTATGGCTACACCTTC	CASISSRGNYGYTF
TRBD2	TRBV6-6	few	TRBJ2-3	TGTGCCAGCAAGCGGGGGAGACTTTACACAGATACGCAGTATTTT	CASKRGRLYTDTQYF
NA	TRBV9	NA	TRBJ2-1	TGTGCCAGCAGCGTAGGTTTTAGGAATGAGCAGTTCTTC	CASSVGFRNEQFF
NA	TRBV11-2	NA	TRBJ2-3	TGTGCCAGCAGCCCGAGAGCTAGGATGGGTACAGATACGCAGTATTTT	CASSPRARMGTDTQYF
TRBD1	TRBV7-2	few	TRBJ1-2	TGTGCCAGCAGCTTTGAACCAGGGGGCCCCTATGGCTACACCTTC	CASSFEPGGPYGYTF
NA	TRBV11-2	few	TRBJ1-2	TGTGCCAGCAGCTTATCCACAGGCCAGTCAAACTATGGCTACACCTTC	CASSLSTGQSNYGYTF
NA	TRBV29-1	NA	TRBJ2-5	TGCAGCGCCTCCGGAGGGACCCAAGAGACCCAGTACTTC	CSASGGTQETQYF
TRBD1	TRBV28	few	TRBJ1-2	TGTGCCAGCAGCGACAGGACAGGGGATGGCTACACCTTC	CASSDRTGDGYTF
TRBD1	TRBV7-2	NA	TRBJ1-2	TGTGCCAGCAGCCCAGGGGGCTATGGCTACACCTTC	CASSPGGYGYTF
TRBD2	TRBV6-6	NA	TRBJ2-1	TGTGCCAGCACCCCAACTAGCGGGGGGGCTCGTGATGAGCAGTTCTTC	CASTPTSGGARDEQFF
NA	TRBV10-1	few	TRBJ2-3	TGCGCCAGCAGTGAGTCCCCGACTGGGGCAGATACGCAGTATTTT	CASSESPTGADTQYF
NA	TRBV18	NA	TRBJ2-7	TGTGCCAGCTCAACGGGACAAAACGAGCAGTACTTC	CASSTGQNEQYF
NA	TRBV7-2	few	TRBJ2-7	TGTGCCAGCAGCTTAGAGGGCCTCTACGAGCAGTACTTC	CASSLEGLYEQYF
NA	TRBV28	few	TRBJ1-2	TGTGCCAGCAGGATATCATCCGGGGAGGGCTATGGCTACACCTTC	CASRISSGEGYGYTF
TRBD1	TRBV15	NA	TRBJ1-2	TGTGCCACCAGAGGACAGGGCCTCTATGGCTACACCTTC	CATRGQGLYGYTF
TRBD2	TRBV7-2	NA	TRBJ2-3	TGTGCCAGCAGCTTTTCTAGCGGGGGGGCTGGTACGCAGTATTTT	CASSFSSGGAGTQYF
TRBD1	TRBV30	NA	TRBJ2-2	TGTGCCTGGAGTGTCCACTCGGGACAGGGAGAAAACGCCGGGGAGCTGTTTTTT	CAWSVHSGQGENAGELFF
TRBD1	TRBV7-9	NA	TRBJ1-4	TGTGCCAGCAGCTCTCCGACAGGGAATGAAAAACTGTTTTTT	CASSSPTGNEKLFF
NA	TRBV19	few	TRBJ2-7	TGTGCCAGTAGTATCCAGGCGTCCTACGAGCAGTACTTC	CASSIQASYEQYF
NA	TRBV7-9	many	TRBJ2-2	TGTGCCAGCAGCTCCGACACTCGATACACCGGGGAGCTGTTTTTT	CASSSDTRYTGELFF
TRBD1	TRBV2	many	TRBJ2-2	TGTGCCAGCAGGGGTAGGGGGCGCAACACCGGGGAGCTGTTTTTT	CASRGRGRNTGELFF
NA	TRBV7-2	few	TRBJ2-1	TGTGCCAGCAGCTCCTACCGGCGGGGGCTCGGTGAGCAGTTCTTC	CASSSYRRGLGEQFF
NA	TRBV7-2	few	TRBJ2-1	TGTGCCAGCAGCTTTGACGCGGGTGAGCAGTTCTTC	CASSFDAGEQFF
TRBD2	TRBV10-3	many	TRBJ2-1	TGTGCCATCAGTGAGTCTGCGGGGGGGTCCTACAATGAGCAGTTCTTC	CAISESAGGSYNEQFF
NA	TRBV4-3	NA	TRBJ1-4	TGCGCCAGCAGCCAAGGCCTGACAGCCACGTTCGTAAAACTGTTTTTT	CASSQGLTATFVKLFF
NA	TRBV6-5	few	TRBJ2-5	TGTGCCAGCAGATCGCCCGGGGAAGAGACCCAGTACTTC	CASRSPGEETQYF
TRBD2	TRBV7-2	NA	TRBJ2-7	TGTGCCAGCAGCCACAGCGGGGGGATCTCCTACGAGCAGTACTTC	CASSHSGGISYEQYF
NA	TRBV6-6	NA	TRBJ1-5	TGTGCCAGCAGTTATACGGGGCTTAAGAGCAATCAGCCCCAGCATTTT	CASSYTGLKSNQPQHF
TRBD2	TRBV10-3	few	TRBJ2-3	TGTGCCATCAGTCCTCGGGGTGGCAGCGGGGGGCAGGCAGATACGCAGTATTTT	CAISPRGGSGGQADTQYF
NA	TRBV25-1	NA	TRBJ1-3	TGTGCCAGCAGTGCCACTCATCCTGGAAACACCATATATTTT	CASSATHPGNTIYF
TRBD2	TRBV7-2	NA	TRBJ2-5	TGTGCCAGCAGCTTAAGCAAAGCGGGGGTAGAGACCCAGTACTTC	CASSLSKAGVETQYF
TRBD2	TRBV5-1	NA	TRBJ2-5	TGCGCCAGCAGCCGACTAGCGGGGCCCCCCGCACAAGAGACCCAGTACTTC	CASSRLAGPPAQETQYF
NA	TRBV7-9	few	TRBJ2-3	TGTGCCAGCCGGCGGGGCCCCACAGATACGCAGTATTTT	CASRRGPTDTQYF
TRBD1	TRBV7-9	NA	TRBJ1-2	TGTGCCAGCAGCTTAGGATCCGATTGGGACAGGGCTTATGGCTACACCTTC	CASSLGSDWDRAYGYTF
TRBD1	TRBV11-2	NA	TRBJ2-5	TGTGCCAGCAGCACCCGACAGGGGGCAGAGACCCAGTACTTC	CASSTRQGAETQYF
TRBD1	TRBV9	few	TRBJ1-6	TGTGCCAGCAGCCTGGACAGGCGGGATTCACCCCTCCACTTT	CASSLDRRDSPLHF